These T cell receptor beta chains were read from a single sample in a study of T cell responses to AZD1222 COVID-19 vaccine. The assay was immunoSEQ multiplex PCR, and TCRdb's table has in-frame clones only and misses some. Among some 120,000 clones listed, about 87% were seen once. The sample here was peripheral blood, taken on day 0 of AZD1222 vaccination. These receptors were taken from an adult in good health. CDR3s include the opening cysteine and the closing phenylalanine or tryptophan. The D gene is left open where the match is weak. For some rows the clone size is stated as once, few or many, or as a class when expanded; others skip it.

NA	NA	TRBV7-8	14	TRBJ2-3	TGTGCCAGTTCGTCGGCGGGATATACAGATACGCAGTATTTT	CASSSAGYTDTQYF
NA	NA	TRBV29-1	12	TRBJ1-2	TGCAGCGTTGATCAATCAAACTATGGCTACACCTTC	CSVDQSNYGYTF
NA	NA	TRBV6-4	14	TRBJ1-2	TGTGCCAGCAGGAGACAGGCAGAGGGCTATGGCTACACCTTC	CASRRQAEGYGYTF
NA	NA	TRBV28	14	TRBJ1-5	TGTGCCAGCAGTTTTCAGGGCTTTAGGCAGCCCCAGCATTTT	CASSFQGFRQPQHF
TRBD1	few	TRBV24-1	16	TRBJ1-1	TGTGCCACCAGTGAGTCCGGGACAGGGTCGGTCACTGAAGCTTTCTTT	CATSESGTGSVTEAFF
TRBD1	NA	TRBV28	15	TRBJ2-7	TGTGCCAGCAGTTTAGGGGGACAGGGGTTGGACGAGCAGTACTTC	CASSLGGQGLDEQYF
NA	few	TRBV27	16	TRBJ2-7	TGTGCCAGCAGTGCGGCCCGGGACGGTTACTCCTACGAGCAGTACTTC	CASSAARDGYSYEQYF
NA	few	TRBV5-4	14	TRBJ1-2	TGTGCCAGCAGCTTAAGGGACACCGACTATGGCTACACCTTC	CASSLRDTDYGYTF
NA	NA	TRBV28	15	TRBJ1-4	TGTGCCAGCAGTTTCGCGGCAGATCTTAATGAAAAACTGTTTTTT	CASSFAADLNEKLFF
TRBD1	few	TRBV29-1	12	TRBJ2-4	TGCAGCGTGAAACAGGGGGCGGACATTCAGTACTTC	CSVKQGADIQYF
NA	NA	TRBV19	15	TRBJ1-5	TGTGCCAGTACCTCGACGGCGGGGTCAAATCAGCCCCAGCATTTT	CASTSTAGSNQPQHF